This record concerns one T cell receptor beta chain sequence. The antigen remains undetermined. Each donor was a healthy Caucasian individual from Russia, aged 6 to 90. The record originates from a study of blood T cells in healthy people across ages. The study, taken as a whole, reports: Since the PBMCs were unsorted, naive and antigen-experienced cells could not be conclusively compared. While age rose, TCR beta diversity per million T cells dropped in a roughly linear way.

It was with a sample-barcoded 5' primer and a J-beta primer mix that a second PCR of roughly 6 to 12 cycles was run. The template-switch adaptor was a 5' adaptor with 12 random nucleotides. It tagged each cDNA molecule. TCRdb re-analysed the 5' RACE reads in MiXCR, keeping a single row per CDR3 protein. Found here are 710,000 or so distinct CDR3 sequences, roughly 32% of them singletons; the top ten hold roughly 14%. CDR3 length: 14 amino acids. From germline, CDR1 is MDHEN and CDR2 SYDVKM. Trimming took off 6 bases at V and 3 bases at J, with 14 bases between the two ends. This receptor was obtained from a woman over 75 in good health. The sequenced sample consisted of blood. V usage is TRBV28 and J usage is TRBJ1-1, with D uncertain. Here the CDR3 DNA reads TGTGCCAGCAGACAAACTGACACCTACACTGAAGCTTTCTTT. It translates to CASRQTDTYTEAFF.